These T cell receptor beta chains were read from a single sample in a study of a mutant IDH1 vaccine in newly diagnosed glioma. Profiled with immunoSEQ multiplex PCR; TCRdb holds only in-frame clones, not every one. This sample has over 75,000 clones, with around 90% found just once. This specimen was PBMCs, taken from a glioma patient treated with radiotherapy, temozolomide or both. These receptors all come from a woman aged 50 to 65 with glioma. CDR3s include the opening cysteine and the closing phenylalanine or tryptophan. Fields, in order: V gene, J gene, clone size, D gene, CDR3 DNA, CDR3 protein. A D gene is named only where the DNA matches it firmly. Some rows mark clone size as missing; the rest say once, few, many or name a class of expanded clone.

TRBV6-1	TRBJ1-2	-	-	TGTGCCAGCAGTGAAATCGGTTACTATGGCTACACCTTC	CASSEIGYYGYTF
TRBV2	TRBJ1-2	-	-	TGTGCCAGCAGTGGAAACCTTGATGGCTACACCTTC	CASSGNLDGYTF
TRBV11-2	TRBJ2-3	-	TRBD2	TGTGCCAGCAGTGGAGCGGGAGCGTTGGATACGCAGTATTTT	CASSGAGALDTQYF
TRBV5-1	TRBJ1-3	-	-	TGCGCCAGCAGCTTGGGTACCTCTGGAAACACCATATATTTT	CASSLGTSGNTIYF
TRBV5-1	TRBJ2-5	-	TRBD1	TGCGCCAGCAGCTTTTCCGCAGGGGGAAAGGAGACCCAGTACTTC	CASSFSAGGKETQYF
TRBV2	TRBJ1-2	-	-	TGTGCCAGCAGTGAATCACCCTGGTCGGGTTATGGCTACACCTTC	CASSESPWSGYGYTF
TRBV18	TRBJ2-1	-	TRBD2	TGTGCCAGCTCACCAAGGGCATCGGGGCGGGAGCTTGAGCAGTTCTTC	CASSPRASGRELEQFF
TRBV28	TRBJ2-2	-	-	TGTGCCAGCAGTTTAGGGGGGCAGTCCACCGGGGAGCTGTTTTTT	CASSLGGQSTGELFF
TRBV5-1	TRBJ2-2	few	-	TGCGCCAGCAGCCAGGGGCAGCGCGGGGAGCTGTTTTTT	CASSQGQRGELFF
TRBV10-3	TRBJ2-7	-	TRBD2	TGTGCCATCAAGGAGCGGGAACTATACGAGCAGTACTTC	CAIKERELYEQYF
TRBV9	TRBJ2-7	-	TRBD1	TGTGCCAGCAGCACGGGACAGGGCTACGAGCAGTACTTC	CASSTGQGYEQYF
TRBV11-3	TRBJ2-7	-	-	TGTGCCAGCAGCTTAAGGCCGCCGCGGTACTTC	CASSLRPPRYF
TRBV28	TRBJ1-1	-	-	TGTGCCAGCAGTCTTGTGGGTAATATGAACACTGAAGCTTTCTTT	CASSLVGNMNTEAFF
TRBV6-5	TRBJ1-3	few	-	TGTGCCAGCAGAAGACAGGCGAGCTCTGGAAACACCATATATTTT	CASRRQASSGNTIYF
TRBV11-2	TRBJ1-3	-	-	TGTGCCAGCAGCCCGAGGAGGGTTGGAAACACCATATATTTT	CASSPRRVGNTIYF
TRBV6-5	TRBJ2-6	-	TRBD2	TGTGCCAGCAGTTACTCGAGCGGGGCTGGGGCCAACGTCCTGACTTTC	CASSYSSGAGANVLTF
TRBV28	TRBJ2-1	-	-	TGTGCCAGCAGTTTAACGGGAATGTACAATGAGCAGTTCTTC	CASSLTGMYNEQFF
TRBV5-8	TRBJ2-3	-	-	TGTGCCAGCAGCTTGCGAAGAACAGATACGCAGTATTTT	CASSLRRTDTQYF
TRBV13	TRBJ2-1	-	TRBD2	TGTGCCAGCAGCGACACTAGCGGCGGAGAGGAGCAGTTCTTC	CASSDTSGGEEQFF
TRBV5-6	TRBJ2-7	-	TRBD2	TGTGCCAGCAGCCAGCGGGGTATCTACGAGCAGTACTTC	CASSQRGIYEQYF